The 20 T cell receptor beta chains given below trace back to one sample, sequenced in a study of T and B cells in COVID-19 patients. Each TRB amplification used roughly 240-550 ng of genomic DNA from blood. TRB rearrangements were amplified by multiplex PCR with BIOMED2 TRB-A/B primers. TCRdb independently ran MiXCR on the multiplex PCR reads; one entry per CDR3 protein. In the table there are more than 10,000 distinct CDR3 sequences, roughly 33% of which are singletons. The specimen was blood. The origin of the receptors is a human donor with active COVID-19.

This clonotype rates as medium-sized (0.01 to 0.1%). The chain links TRBV19 to TRBJ1-2; 8 bases match TRBD1. Trimming took 6 bases from V and 2 from J; bases not matched to a gene: 5. The CDR3 covers 14 residues. Germline V gene sequence: CDR1 LNHDA, CDR2 SQIVND (reference sequence). The CDR3 loop reads CASRDRGRNYGYTF. CDR3 nucleotide sequence: TGTGCCAGTAGAGACAGGGGAAGGAACTATGGCTACACCTTC.

This clonotype ranks as medium-sized (0.01 to 0.1%). The chain couples TRBV7-6 to TRBJ2-2; 7 bases fit TRBD1. In germline, CDR1 is SGHVS, CDR2 FNYEAQ. With 3 bases clipped from V and 4 bases from J, the junction kept 5 bases outside the gene matches. The CDR3 is 15 amino acids. This CDR3 is CASSLRQGPTGELFF. CDR3 nucleotide sequence: TGTGCCAGCAGCTTGCGACAGGGACCCACCGGGGAGCTGTTTTTT.

Here the CDR3 DNA reads TGCAGTGCTAGACCAAGTCGGGGGGGCGTGGCAGATACGCAGTATTTT. Its protein is CSARPSRGGVADTQYF. The chain couples TRBV20-1 to TRBJ2-3; 8 bases match TRBD2. The CDR3 consists of 16 residues. After removal of 2 bases from V and 4 bases from J, the junction contained 11 bases not matched to a gene. Germline V gene data show CDR1 as DFQATT and CDR2 as SNEGSKA (reference sequence).

The CDR3 DNA is TGTGCCAGTTGTGCCCTGAGGAATATGAACACTGAAGCTTTCTTT. Its translation is CASCALRNMNTEAFF. The chain uses TRBV19 and TRBJ1-1, with D unclear. Looked up from germline, CDR1 is LNHDA and CDR2 is SQIVND (reference sequence). V lost 8 bases and J lost 0, with 16 bases in between. This CDR3 spans 15 amino acids. The complete variable domain, with remaining parts taken from reference TRBV19 and TRBJ1-1, reads DGGITQSPKYLFRKEGQNVTLSCEQNLNHDAMYWYRQDPGQGLRLIYYSQIVNDFQKGDIAEGYSVSREKKESFPLTVTSAQKNPTAFYLCASCALRNMNTEAFFGQGTRLTVV.

Within the sample, this clonotype is medium-sized. The chain has TRBV30 and TRBJ2-3, with unresolved D. The CDR3 spans 14 residues. Trimming shortened V by 1 base and J by 6 bases, and 14 bases separated the two germline ends. Germline-derived CDR1 and CDR2 are GTSNPN and SVGIG (reference sequence). The CDR3 region is CAWSAVGVTDTQYF. CDR3 DNA: TGTGCCTGGAGTGCAGTAGGAGTTACGGATACGCAGTATTTT. Filled out from reference TRBV30 and TRBJ2-3, the complete variable domain reads SQTIHQWPATLVQPVGSPLSLECTVEGTSNPNLYWYRQAAGRGLQLLFYSVGIGQISSEVPQNLSASRPQDRQFILSSKKLLLSDSGFYLCAWSAVGVTDTQYFGPGTRLTVL.

This clonotype was seen only a few times. The V gene is TRBV6-4, the J gene TRBJ2-7, with 7 bases fitting TRBD1. CDR1 and CDR2 from the germline V gene are MRHNA and SNTAGT. V trimming: 2 bases; J trimming: 6 bases; junction bases outside the gene matches: 7. CDR3 size: 14 residues. The CDR3 DNA reads TGTGCCAGCAGTGACCCAAGCTACAGGGGCGAGCAGTACTTC. This encodes CASSDPSYRGEQYF.

The gene calls are TRBV7-6 and TRBJ1-3, with a possible D match to TRBD1 (6 bases). V lost 0 bases and J 2 bases, leaving 11 bases between the germline ends. The CDR3 extends over 16 amino acids. Germline CDR1 and CDR2: SGHVS and FNYEAQ. The CDR3 reads CASSLAGTGTGNTIYF. The CDR3 nucleotides read TGTGCCAGCAGCTTAGCGGGAACAGGGACTGGAAACACCATATATTTT.

The chain couples TRBV7-2 to TRBJ1-1; weak D call: TRBD1 (5 bases). Looked up from germline, CDR1 is SGHTA and CDR2 is FQGNSA. The CDR3 totals 16 residues. Trimming shortened V by 1 base and J by 4 bases, and 16 bases separated the two germline ends. The CDR3 loop is CASSLGGTGVGTEAFF. The CDR3 bases are TGTGCCAGCAGCTTAGGAGGTACGGGGGTGGGCACTGAAGCTTTCTTT.

This clonotype qualifies as medium-sized. The CDR3, as DNA: TGTGCCAGTAGTTGGACAGGGAGCTACGAGCAGTACTTC. Its protein product is CASSWTGSYEQYF. The chain is built from TRBV19 and TRBJ2-7; 8 bases map to TRBD1. CDR1 LNHDA and CDR2 SQIVND come from the germline V gene (reference sequence). The CDR3 covers 13 residues. Trimming removed 5 bases from V and 3 bases from J; junction bases left unmatched: 3.

The V call is TRBV5-6, the J call TRBJ1-4; 8 nucleotides align to TRBD1. This CDR3 region has 17 residues. CDR1 and CDR2 from the germline V gene are SGHDT and YYEEEE. V was clipped by 0 bases and J by 8 bases; unmatched bases: 12. DNA for the CDR3: TGTGCCAGCAGCTTGGGCCCCAGACAGGGGCGTTGGGAAAAACTGTTTTTT. Amino acids: CASSLGPRQGRWEKLFF. Complete variable domain (other parts from reference TRBV5-6 and TRBJ1-4): DAGVTQSPTHLIKTRGQQVTLRCSPKSGHDTVSWYQQALGQGPQFIFQYYEEEERQRGNFPDRFSGHQFPNYSSELNVNALLLGDSALYLCASSLGPRQGRWEKLFFGSGTQLSVL.

In its sample, this clonotype is medium-sized. This chain joins TRBV19 and TRBJ2-5; 8 nucleotides match TRBD1. V lost 10 bases and J lost 7; bases outside the gene matches: 11. In germline, CDR1 is LNHDA, CDR2 SQIVND (reference sequence). This CDR3 has 13 amino acids. The CDR3 spells CATGPGTGGTQYF. CDR3 DNA sequence: TGTGCCACCGGACCGGGGACAGGAGGGACCCAGTACTTC.

V is TRBV7-6 and J is TRBJ1-1; D is ambiguous. The CDR3 is 13 residues long. Germline lookup yields CDR1 SGHVS and CDR2 FNYEAQ. V was clipped by 4 bases and J by 4 bases, with 10 bases between them. CDR3 loop: CASSSIMGTEAFF. As DNA, the CDR3 is TGTGCCAGCAGCTCGATCATGGGCACTGAAGCTTTCTTT.

This clonotype showed up just a few times. The chain carries TRBV10-3 and TRBJ2-7; either TRBD1 or TRBD2 may supply D (6 bases each). The length of the CDR3 is 14 residues. Per the germline V gene, CDR1 is ENHRY and CDR2 is SYGVKD. V was clipped by 6 bases and J by 0 bases, with 12 bases between them. CDR3 region: CAIREGGSSYEQYF. For the CDR3, the DNA is TGTGCCATCAGAGAAGGGGGGAGCTCCTACGAGCAGTACTTC.

The table lists this clonotype with a few counts. This sequence joins TRBV12-3 or TRBV12-4 and TRBJ1-2; D is uncertain. V lost 7 bases, J lost 4 bases, and 13 bases lay in between. The CDR3 runs 13 residues. CDR3 bases: TGTGCCAGCACCTCGGAAACGTTCTATGGCTACACCTTC. Translating gives CASTSETFYGYTF.

This sequence joins TRBV25-1 and TRBJ1-4, with no clear D. Germline lookup yields CDR1 MGHDK and CDR2 SYGVNS. Trimming shortened V by 3 bases and J by 2 bases, and 7 bases separated the two germline ends. This CDR3 comprises 14 residues. The CDR3 nucleotides are TGTGCCAGCAGTGACAGCACCACTAATGAAAAACTGTTTTTT. This gives the protein CASSDSTTNEKLFF.

This rearrangement joins TRBV7-2 to TRBJ2-7, with D perhaps TRBD2 (5 bases). V gave up 3 bases and J gave up 1 base, with 13 bases separating them. This CDR3 has 15 amino acids. In germline, CDR1 is SGHTA, CDR2 FQGNSA. The CDR3 DNA reads TGTGCCAGCAGCTTTGAACGGGGTTATTCCTACGAGCAGTACTTC. Translating gives CASSFERGYSYEQYF.

The chain couples TRBV5-5 to TRBJ2-1; D is unresolved. V was pared by 0 bases and J by 6 bases, with 7 bases between. This CDR3 contains 13 residues. CDR1 is SGHKS and CDR2 is YYEKEE in the germline V gene (reference sequence). In DNA, the CDR3 is TGTGCCAGCAGCTTGGCAGGTGGCAATGAGCAGTTCTTC. It specifies CASSLAGGNEQFF.

Within the sample, this clonotype is medium-sized. CDR3 nucleotide sequence: TGTGCCAGTGTATCGACCGGGACAGGTTGGACCGGGGAGCTGTTTTTT. This codes for CASVSTGTGWTGELFF. The chain carries TRBV19 and TRBJ2-2, with TRBD1 matching over 8 bases. The trim removed 8 bases at V and 5 bases at J, leaving 13 bases unmatched. Germline-derived CDR1 and CDR2 are LNHDA and SQIVND (reference sequence). There are 16 residues in the CDR3.

The chain recombines TRBV10-3 with TRBJ2-3; D unresolved. Germline lookup yields CDR1 ENHRY and CDR2 SYGVKD. Trimming took 3 bases from V and 6 from J, leaving 13 bases between them. This CDR3 has 14 amino acids. In nucleotides, the CDR3 is TGTGCCATCAGTGATGAAGCTTGGCGGGATACGCAGTATTTT. It is translated as CAISDEAWRDTQYF.

This clonotype came up a few times. The rearrangement uses TRBV30 and TRBJ1-2, with 8 bases matching TRBD1. The germline CDR1 and CDR2 sequences are GTSNPN and SVGIG (reference sequence). The V gene end was trimmed by 2 bases and the J gene end by 4 bases; junction bases not matched to a gene: 6. The CDR3 spans 14 residues. CDR3 sequence: CAWSPDRGAYGYTF. The CDR3 nucleotides read TGTGCCTGGAGTCCTGACAGGGGCGCCTATGGCTACACCTTC.